This entry describes one T cell receptor (beta chain). Its antigen is not identified. The authors obtained over 95% purity in all sorted populations. These data belong to a study of beta chain features in type 1 diabetes. CDR3 length equals 14 residues. Per germline, CDR1 SGHRS and CDR2 YFSETQ. Trimming took 2 bases from V and 5 from J, leaving 14 bases between them. Isolated RNA was reverse transcribed in full, so expressed TCRB transcripts were sequenced. Some clones are missing from TCRdb's copy, which holds only in-frame ones; the method was immunoSEQ multiplex PCR. The sample carries roughly 350,000 clones, 11% recorded once. Study-level points and caveats: It was possible that PCR favored shorter templates, equally so in patients and controls. Lower insertion and higher deletion counts appeared at VDJ junctions in type 1 diabetes patients.

The clonotype comes from a woman in her thirties in good health. The chain joins TRBV5-1 to TRBJ2-7; tentatively, D is TRBD2 (5 bases). The sample consisted of naive CD4+ T cells from blood. CDR3 nucleotides: TGCGCCAGCAGCTTCGCGGGCATGGAGAACGAGCAGTACTTC. This sequence encodes CASSFAGMENEQYF. Combining the CDR3 with reference TRBV5-1 and TRBJ2-7 gives the whole variable domain KAGVTQTPRYLIKTRGQQVTLSCSPISGHRSVSWYQQTPGQGLQFLFEYFSETQRNKGNFPGRFSGRQFSNSRSEMNVSTLELGDSALYLCASSFAGMENEQYFGPGTRLTVT.